A selection of T cell receptor beta chains follows, all from one sample in a study of cytomegalovirus exposure and HLA in healthy donors. Repertoires were generated with immunoSEQ multiplex PCR, while TCRdb's copy carries only in-frame clones and drops some. The data contain 78,000 or so clones, 62% of them singletons. Sequenced sample: PBMCs. All receptors derive from a male donor in good health and CMV-seropositive. CDR3s include the opening cysteine and the closing phenylalanine or tryptophan. A D gene is named only where the DNA matches it firmly. Part of the rows lack a size; the others show once, few, many or a class for expanded clones.

DNA	CDR3	J	D	V	size
TGCGCCAGCAGCCAAGGACTAGCGGGAGGGACCGGGGAGCTGTTTTTT	CASSQGLAGGTGELFF	TRBJ2-2	TRBD2	TRBV4-3	-
TGCGCCAGCAGCTTTAGCGGGAGCGTCAGGACAGATACGCAGTATTTT	CASSFSGSVRTDTQYF	TRBJ2-3	TRBD2	TRBV4-3	-
TGTGCCAGCGCGGCCCCGGGACGGGGGTTACAAGAGACCCAGTACTTC	CASAAPGRGLQETQYF	TRBJ2-5	-	TRBV28	once
TGCGCCAGCAGCTTGTCGGGGACTGGAAACACCATATATTTT	CASSLSGTGNTIYF	TRBJ1-3	-	TRBV5-1	-
TGTGCCAGCAGTGAAGTTCCTTTCGGGGGGGCCCAAGAGACCCAGTACTTC	CASSEVPFGGAQETQYF	TRBJ2-5	TRBD2	TRBV6-1	few
TGTGCCAGCAGAAGGCTAGCGGGATACACAGATACGCAGTATTTT	CASRRLAGYTDTQYF	TRBJ2-3	TRBD2	TRBV2	-
TGTGCCAGCAGCTCCATAGCGGGCCCGGCGGCCTACGAGCAGTACTTC	CASSSIAGPAAYEQYF	TRBJ2-7	TRBD2	TRBV7-2	-
TGTGCCATCGCCCAGGGGGCCGGCACTGAAGCTTTCTTT	CAIAQGAGTEAFF	TRBJ1-1	TRBD1	TRBV6-6	-
TGTGCCAGCAGCTCCGGGAGGGCCTGGGGGAATGAGCAGTTCTTC	CASSSGRAWGNEQFF	TRBJ2-1	TRBD2	TRBV7-2	-
TGTGCCAGCAAGGTGAAGCTAGCGGGGGCCCACAATGAGCAGTTCTTC	CASKVKLAGAHNEQFF	TRBJ2-1	-	TRBV21-1	-
TGTGCCAGCAGTTTATCCGGGACAGGTCGACCCCTCCACTTT	CASSLSGTGRPLHF	TRBJ1-6	TRBD1	TRBV27	-
TGCGCCAGCAGCCAAGACCGCCGGGAGGGAATGAATTATGGCTACACCTTC	CASSQDRREGMNYGYTF	TRBJ1-2	-	TRBV4-3	-
TGTGCCAGCTCACCAAGCGCTACAAGAAACACCGGGGAGCTGTTTTTT	CASSPSATRNTGELFF	TRBJ2-2	-	TRBV18	-
TGTGCCAGCAAGCAAGGGGATAGCTCCTACGAGCAGTACTTC	CASKQGDSSYEQYF	TRBJ2-7	-	TRBV6-6	-
TGTGCCAGCTCACCCGGACAGGGCCTCTCTGGAAACACCATATATTTT	CASSPGQGLSGNTIYF	TRBJ1-3	TRBD1	TRBV18	-
TGCGCCAGCAGCCCACTAGCATCTAGCACAGATACGCAGTATTTT	CASSPLASSTDTQYF	TRBJ2-3	-	TRBV5-1	once